The TCR beta chain under discussion was sequenced for a study of shared clonotypes between healthy human individuals. Clones were read by immunoSEQ multiplex PCR, and TCRdb kept only the in-frame ones, dropping some. The sample lists under 1,900,000 clones; 98% to 99% were seen once. This CDR3 comprises 16 residues. Germline-derived CDR1 and CDR2 are SEHNR and FQNEAQ (reference sequence). V was trimmed by 4 bases and J by 0 bases, leaving 14 bases between them. This chain links TRBV7-9 with TRBJ2-3; D is perhaps TRBD1 (6 bases). The sequencing input was naive CD4+ T cells sorted from blood. Subset described: CD45RA+ positively selected. The clonotype was recovered from a man aged 30 to 45 in good health. The CDR3 nucleotides read TGTGCCAGCAGCTCGGTACAGGGCTGGAGCACAGATACGCAGTATTTT. Amino acids: CASSSVQGWSTDTQYF.